This TCR beta chain was sequenced for a study of Ad26.COV2.S vaccination and SARS-CoV-2 variants. Study background: Enrolled in COV1001, the donor was in the Ad26.COV2.S trial arm, which received the vaccine.

TCRdb keeps only in-frame clones here, not all; method: immunoSEQ multiplex PCR. In the table there are about 480,000 clones, roughly 89% of which are singletons. This CDR3 contains 15 residues. Germline V gives CDR1 SGHRS, CDR2 YFSETQ. V lost 0 bases, J lost 3 bases, and 12 bases lay in between. Regarding the study as a whole: There was a possibility that the TCR breadth and depth analyses underestimated total T cell responses. Vaccine and placebo recipients had comparable breadth of non-spike TCRs.

Comment on this clone: The antigen is not known.

Regarding treatment: around 19 received Ad26.COV2.S at low or high dose, single or two shots; about 5 received placebo; per-sample allocation not given. Sample collection was performed on day 63 after the first vaccine or placebo injection. The donor's status was that of an adult aged 18-55 years in Boston. The sequenced sample was peripheral blood, obtained in a trial of Ad26.COV2.S vaccine versus placebo. The rearrangement joins TRBV5-1 to TRBJ2-5, with D perhaps TRBD2 (5 bases). The receptor was derived from a person aged 18 to 59 who received the Ad26.COV2.S COVID-19 vaccine or a placebo. The CDR3 DNA reads TGCGCCAGCAGCTTGGCCTTAGGGCGGGAAGAGACCCAGTACTTC. Its protein is CASSLALGREETQYF.